This passage covers 2 T cell receptor beta chains from one sample sequenced in a study of T cell repertoires in aging, cancer and after chemotherapy. Multiplex touch-down PCR with TRB-A/B primers amplified rearranged V-D-J TRB sequences. TCRdb reprocessed the multiplex PCR reads with MiXCR, giving one entry per CDR3 protein. The sample consists of under 700 distinct CDR3 sequences, 22% of them appearing once. Amplification of TCR beta used genomic DNA extracted from peripheral blood. Material: blood. The receptors were sampled from a human donor in good health.

As regards this clonotype: A much larger clone differs by one base, so this may be a read error. In this CDR3 the conserved last residue, phenylalanine or tryptophan, is missing, so a read error is likely. V is TRBV20-1 and J is TRBJ2-2; the match to TRBD2 covers 9 bases. The CDR3 is 14 residues long. Germline CDR1 DFQATT, CDR2 SNEGSKA (reference sequence). Trimming cost V 1 base and J 3 bases; bases outside gene matches: 0. CDR3 nucleotide sequence: TGCAGTGCTAGAGGGACTAGCGACACCGGGGAGCTGTTTTCT. Amino acids: CSARGTSDTGELFS.

The chain joins TRBV20-1 to TRBJ1-2; 7 bases agree with TRBD1. The V segment lost 3 bases and the J segment 2 bases; nucleotides outside the gene matches: 18. CDR1 is DFQATT and CDR2 is SNEGSKA in the germline V gene (reference sequence). CDR3 length: 18 residues. CDR3 DNA: TGCAGTGCTAGGGCTCCCGGGGACAGACAAGGGGGAAACTATGGCTACACCTTC. It is translated as CSARAPGDRQGGNYGYTF.